This T cell receptor beta chain was captured in a study of control samples from healthy donors and cancer patients. CDR3 length: 18 residues. Trimming shortened V by 0 bases and J by 0 bases, and 15 bases separated the two germline ends. Germline CDR1 reads LGHNT; CDR2 reads FRNRAP. Sequenced by immunoSEQ multiplex PCR; TCRdb stores in-frame clones only, minus some. This sample has about 130,000 clones, with nearly 90% found just once. The source of this sequence is a man between 45 and 60 years old in good health. Sample: blood. The chain recombines TRBV12-5 with TRBJ1-5, with a tentative D call TRBD1 (6 bases). As DNA, the CDR3 is TGTGCTAGTGGTTTGGTACTGACGGGGGGCTATAGCAATCAGCCCCAGCATTTT. Protein sequence: CASGLVLTGGYSNQPQHF. Combining the CDR3 with reference TRBV12-5 and TRBJ1-5 gives the whole variable domain DARVTQTPRHKVTEMGQEVTMRCQPILGHNTVFWYRQTMMQGLELLAYFRNRAPLDDSGMPKDRFSAEMPDATLATLKIQPSEPRDSAVYFCASGLVLTGGYSNQPQHFGDGTRLSIL.